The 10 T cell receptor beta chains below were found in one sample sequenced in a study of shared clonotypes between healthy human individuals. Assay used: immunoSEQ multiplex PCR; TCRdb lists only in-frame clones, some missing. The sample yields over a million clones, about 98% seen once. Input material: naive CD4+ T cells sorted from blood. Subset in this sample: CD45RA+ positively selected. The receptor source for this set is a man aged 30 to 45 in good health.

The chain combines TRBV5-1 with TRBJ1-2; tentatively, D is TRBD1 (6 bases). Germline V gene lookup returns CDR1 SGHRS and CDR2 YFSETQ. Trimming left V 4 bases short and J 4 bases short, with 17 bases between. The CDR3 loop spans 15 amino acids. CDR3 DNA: TGCGCCAGCAGCCCCGACAGGTTGAGGGTCTATGGCTACACCTTC. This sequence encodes CASSPDRLRVYGYTF.

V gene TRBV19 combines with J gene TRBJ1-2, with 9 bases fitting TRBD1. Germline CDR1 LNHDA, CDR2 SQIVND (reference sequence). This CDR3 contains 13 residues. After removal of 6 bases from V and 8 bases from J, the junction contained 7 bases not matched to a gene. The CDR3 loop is CASSGTGFGGYTF. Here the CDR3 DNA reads TGTGCCAGTAGCGGGACAGGGTTTGGCGGCTACACCTTC.

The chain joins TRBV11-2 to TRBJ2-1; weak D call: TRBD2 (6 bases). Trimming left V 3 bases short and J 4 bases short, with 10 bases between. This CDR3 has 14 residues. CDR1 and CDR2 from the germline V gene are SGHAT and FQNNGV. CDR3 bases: TGTGCCAGCAGCTTCTCGGGAGCATACAATGAGCAGTTCTTC. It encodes CASSFSGAYNEQFF.

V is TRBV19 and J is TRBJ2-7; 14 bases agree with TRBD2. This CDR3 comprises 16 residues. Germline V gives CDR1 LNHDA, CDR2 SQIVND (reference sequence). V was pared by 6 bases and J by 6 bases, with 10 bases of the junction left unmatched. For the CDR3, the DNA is TGTGCCAGTAGAAGGGAGACTAGCGGGAGGGCCCTCGAGCAGTACTTC. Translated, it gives CASRRETSGRALEQYF.

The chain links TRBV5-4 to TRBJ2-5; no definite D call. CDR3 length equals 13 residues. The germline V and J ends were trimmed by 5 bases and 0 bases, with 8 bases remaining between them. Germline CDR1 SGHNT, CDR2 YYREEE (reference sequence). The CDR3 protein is CASSTENQETQYF. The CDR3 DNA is TGTGCCAGCAGTACGGAGAACCAAGAGACCCAGTACTTC.

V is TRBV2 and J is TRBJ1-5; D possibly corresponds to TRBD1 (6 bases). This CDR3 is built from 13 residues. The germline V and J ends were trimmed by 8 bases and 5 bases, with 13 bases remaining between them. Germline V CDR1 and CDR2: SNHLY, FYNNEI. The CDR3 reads CASVWGHDQPQHF. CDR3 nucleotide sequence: TGTGCCAGCGTGTGGGGGCACGATCAGCCCCAGCATTTT. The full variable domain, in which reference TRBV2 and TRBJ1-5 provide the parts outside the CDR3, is EPEVTQTPSHQVTQMGQEVILRCVPISNHLYFYWYRQILGQKVEFLVSFYNNEISEKSEIFDDQFSVERPDGSNFTLKIRSTKLEDSAMYFCASVWGHDQPQHFGDGTRLSIL.

The CDR3 sequence is CASSLMGASGRIQFF. In nucleotides, the CDR3 is TGCGCCAGCAGCTTGATGGGGGCTAGCGGGAGAATCCAGTTCTTC. The chain is built from TRBV5-1 and TRBJ2-1; 10 bases map to TRBD2. Losses at the gene ends were 1 base for V and 13 bases for J; bases not matched to a gene: 11. The CDR3 consists of 15 residues. The germline V gene has CDR1 SGHRS and CDR2 YFSETQ.

DNA of the CDR3: TGCAGCGTTCTTCAGTTTTCTGACGGCGGCGAGCAGTACTTC. The encoded protein is CSVLQFSDGGEQYF. The chain uses TRBV29-1 and TRBJ2-7; D gene ambiguous. CDR3 length equals 14 residues. Germline assignment: CDR1 SQVTM and CDR2 ANQGSEA. Between the trimmed V and J ends, which lost 5 bases and 6 bases, there was a span of 20 bases.

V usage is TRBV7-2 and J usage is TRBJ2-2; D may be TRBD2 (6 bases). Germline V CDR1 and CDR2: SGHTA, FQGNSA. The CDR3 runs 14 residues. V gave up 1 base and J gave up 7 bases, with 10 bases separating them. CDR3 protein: CASSLGRGSGELFF. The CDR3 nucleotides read TGTGCCAGCAGCTTAGGGCGGGGCAGCGGGGAGCTGTTTTTT.

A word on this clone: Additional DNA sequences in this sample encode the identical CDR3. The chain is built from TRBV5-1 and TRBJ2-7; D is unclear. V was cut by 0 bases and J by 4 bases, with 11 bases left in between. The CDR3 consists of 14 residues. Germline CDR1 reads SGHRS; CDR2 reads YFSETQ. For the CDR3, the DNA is TGCGCCAGCAGCTTGGCCGGCCGGTTATACGAGCAGTACTTC. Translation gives CASSLAGRLYEQYF.